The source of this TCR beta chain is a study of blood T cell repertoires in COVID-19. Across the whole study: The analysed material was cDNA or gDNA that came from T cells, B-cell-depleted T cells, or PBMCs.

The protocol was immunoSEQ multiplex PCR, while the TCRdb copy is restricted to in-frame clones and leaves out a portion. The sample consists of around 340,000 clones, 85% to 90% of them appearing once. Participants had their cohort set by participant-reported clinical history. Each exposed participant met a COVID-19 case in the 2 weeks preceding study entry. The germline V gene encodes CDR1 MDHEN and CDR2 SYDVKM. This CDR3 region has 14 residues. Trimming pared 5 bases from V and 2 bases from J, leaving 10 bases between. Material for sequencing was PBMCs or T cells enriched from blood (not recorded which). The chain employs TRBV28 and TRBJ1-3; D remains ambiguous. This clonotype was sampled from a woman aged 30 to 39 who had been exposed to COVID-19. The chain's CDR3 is CASSTGAAGNTIYF. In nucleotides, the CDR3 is TGTGCCAGCAGTACGGGTGCGGCTGGAAACACCATATATTTT. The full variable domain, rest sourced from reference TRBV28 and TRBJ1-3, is DVKVTQSSRYLVKRTGEKVFLECVQDMDHENMFWYRQDPGLGLRLIYFSYDVKMKEKGDIPEGYSVSREKKERFSLILESASTNQTSMYLCASSTGAAGNTIYFGEGSWLTVV.